These T cell receptor beta chains were read from a single sample in a study of blood T cell repertoires in COVID-19. Using immunoSEQ multiplex PCR, the repertoire was profiled, and TCRdb retains in-frame clones only, with some absent. Of over 50,000 clones detected, roughly three quarters appear once; the ten largest clones hold 15% to 19%. The sample consisted of peripheral blood. The receptors originated from an elderly man with acute or convalescent COVID-19. Each CDR3 is given without its conserved first and last residue.

>TRBJ1-4|TRBV24-1
ATSDLKEGVEKLF
>TRBJ2-7|TRBV9
ASKGEQY
>TRBJ2-5|TRBV3-1/TRBV3-2
ASSQDASGTGTQY
>TRBJ1-2|TRBV27
ASSFGQGEHYGYT
>TRBJ1-2|TRBV5-1
ASSLEGVREGYGYT
>TRBJ2-3|TRBV9
ASSVQGDTQY
>TRBJ2-3|TRBV7-2
ASSTGRGGNTDTQY
>TRBJ1-6|TRBV18
ARSPGGVVLH
>TRBJ1-1|TRBV28
ASSFLGTGNTEAF
>TRBJ1-5|TRBV19
ASRTGGNQPQH
>TRBJ2-7|TRBV6-6
ASSSAELTDEQY
>TRBJ2-5|TRBV7-2
ASSSSTGRKTQY
>TRBJ2-2|TRBV11-3
ASSPILGTANTGELF
>TRBJ2-2|TRBV11-2
ASSSWGTGQAGELF
>TRBJ2-3|TRBV5-4
ASSPPPTGNTDTQY
>TRBJ2-3|TRBV27
ASSFRGTGDTQY
>TRBJ2-7|TRBV6-5
ASSSTVSYEQY
>TRBJ2-3|TRBV4-3
ASSQGGGRGDTQY
>TRBJ1-4|TRBV27
ASSSGTGFPTNEKLF
>TRBJ1-6|TRBV2
ASSERVDNSPLH
>TRBJ2-7|TRBV19
ASSTRTSGRSYEQY
>TRBJ2-2|TRBV13
ASSPTGTSGRAPGELF
>TRBJ2-3|TRBV7-8
ASSLSPGTDTQY
>TRBJ2-4|TRBV29-1
SVSPRGARQY
>TRBJ2-5|TRBV27
ASRTGLAGDGETQY
>TRBJ2-7|TRBV28
ASSLIRSSYEQY
>TRBJ2-7|TRBV6-4
ASSGGQGAREQY
>TRBJ2-7|TRBV7-2
ASSLSGGEQY
>TRBJ2-7|TRBV19
ASSIRRGASYEQY
>TRBJ2-1|TRBV12-3/TRBV12-4
ASTPSIGDEQF
>TRBJ1-1|TRBV7-8
ASSLGGRPEAF
>TRBJ1-5|TRBV11-1
ASSLRGSQPQH
>TRBJ2-2|TRBV7-2
ASSLIANTGELF
>TRBJ2-3|TRBV7-3
ANSIGTSGSADTQY
>TRBJ2-5|TRBV2
ASSFNRGQETQY
>TRBJ1-2|TRBV5-1
ASSEQGSLERGYT
>TRBJ2-7|TRBV23-1
ASSQSQAEQY
>TRBJ1-2|TRBV28
ASSLEGQVYGYT
>TRBJ2-7|TRBV7-2
ASSPQGDEQY
>TRBJ2-1|TRBV2
ASGGGPNYNEQF
>TRBJ2-1|TRBV5-6
ASSTLRTVSEQF
>TRBJ1-4|TRBV5-6
ASSSSGVEEKLF
>TRBJ2-1|TRBV5-6
ASSLEGLAGYYNEQF
>TRBJ2-7|TRBV15
ATSTGLREQY
>TRBJ1-1|TRBV19
ASSGLGTGTEAF
>TRBJ2-7|TRBV5-1
ASSWRREPYEQY
>TRBJ1-5|TRBV7-2
ASSLGPGQDQPQH
>TRBJ2-3|TRBV9
ASSVVPALTDTQY
>TRBJ2-7|TRBV24-1
ATSAWGGDEQY
>TRBJ2-7|TRBV5-1
ASSLDTGGEQY
>TRBJ1-5|TRBV2
ASSPNSGTGGIGNQPQH
>TRBJ2-5|TRBV9
ASSPGTSGGRYQETQY
>TRBJ2-7|TRBV3-1/TRBV3-2
ASSQDSTSRQY
>TRBJ1-6|TRBV27
ASSFLGGDYGNSPLH
>TRBJ2-1|TRBV3-1/TRBV3-2
ASSPPLGTRRDEQF
>TRBJ1-1|TRBV3-1/TRBV3-2
ASSQVGQLNTEAF
>TRBJ1-1|TRBV19
ASRQGGVTRTEAF